Following are 21 T cell receptor beta chains from one sample sequenced in a study of T-cell memory formation after mild COVID-19 (dated by TCRdb to the early 2020s). Library prep was done by 5' RACE. The run used an Illumina NovaSeq 6000. The raw public reads went through TCRdb reprocessing: fastp at Q25, MiXCR clone calling, in-frame beta chains kept. Each entry is one CDR3 protein sequence, shown with its most common DNA and genes. The sample table lists 250,000 to 300,000 distinct CDR3 sequences, around 15% of them with a count of one. 22% of the sample goes to the ten largest clones. Sample: PBMCs or a T cell subset sorted from them (not recorded which). The receptors come from a man between 18 and 35 years old who had mild COVID-19 (a few samples of this study predate the infection). The sample titles of this study are shuffled in the database, so cell type and time point are left out; the donor was told from shared clones.

The table lists this clonotype with a few counts. V is TRBV6-6 and J is TRBJ1-6, with TRBD1 as a possible D gene (5 bases). The CDR3 has 19 residues. Germline CDR1 and CDR2: MNHNY and SVGAGI (reference sequence). The germline V and J ends were trimmed by 7 bases and 0 bases, with 22 bases remaining between them. The chain's CDR3 is CASTFRAPGSSSYNSPLHF. CDR3 in DNA: TGTGCCAGCACCTTCAGGGCCCCCGGATCGAGCTCCTATAATTCACCCCTCCACTTT.

This clonotype was found many times. This chain links TRBV6-2 or TRBV6-3 with TRBJ2-3; TRBD2 agrees at 9 bases. Germline loops: CDR1 MNHEY, CDR2 SVGEGT. The length of the CDR3 is 14 residues. With 7 bases clipped from V and 5 bases from J, the junction kept 7 bases outside the gene matches. This CDR3 reads CASTPRRGGDTQYF. CDR3 sequence (DNA): TGTGCCAGCACACCCCGGCGGGGGGGAGATACGCAGTATTTT.

This clonotype showed up just a few times. The CDR3 coding sequence is TGCGCCAGCAGCCACAGCCAAGAGACCCAGTACTTC. Translated: CASSHSQETQYF. The chain joins TRBV4-1 to TRBJ2-5; D is undetermined. This CDR3 is built from 12 residues. V lost 3 bases to trimming and J lost 1 base, with 3 bases between them. In germline, CDR1 is MGHRA, CDR2 YSYEKL.

This clonotype was detected a few times. V is TRBV7-9 and J is TRBJ1-4, with 7 bases lining up with TRBD1. The CDR3 is 15 residues long. J lost 8 bases, V lost 3 bases, and 9 bases had no gene match. Germline lookup yields CDR1 SEHNR and CDR2 FQNEAQ (reference sequence). This CDR3 is CASSFGDSLREKLFF. The DNA of the CDR3 is TGTGCCAGCAGCTTCGGGGACAGCCTAAGGGAAAAACTGTTTTTT.

The V gene is TRBV21-1, the J gene TRBJ2-7; whether TRBD2, the table's D call, matches the DNA was not checked. TRBV21-1 is termed a pseudogene. The CDR3 has 17 residues. The CDR3 DNA reads TGTGCCAGCAGCAACTTCTCGGGGGGGCTCAGGGTTTACGAGCAGTACGTC. This encodes CASSNFSGGLRVYEQYV.

The chain couples TRBV7-2 to TRBJ2-7, with D perhaps matching TRBD2 (5 bases). Deletions cut 2 bases from V and 2 bases from J, with 7 bases between. The CDR3 is made up of 13 amino acids. Germline lookup yields CDR1 SGHTA and CDR2 FQGNSA. The CDR3 nucleotides read TGTGCCAGCAGCTTAAGGGAGACCTACGAGCAGTACGTC. This codes for CASSLRETYEQYV.

This clonotype was seen only a few times. V and J are TRBV27 and TRBJ1-2; 7 nucleotides align to TRBD1. J lost 3 bases, V lost 8 bases, and 21 bases had no gene match. The germline gives CDR1 MNHEY, CDR2 SMNVEV (reference sequence). This CDR3 is 18 amino acids long. The CDR3 nucleotides read TGTGCCAGCCCTACCGTCAACGTGGACAGGCAGCCTCACTATGGCTACACCTTC. Translated: CASPTVNVDRQPHYGYTF.

The rearrangement joins TRBV20-1 to TRBJ2-7; 8 bases match TRBD2. CDR1 and CDR2 from the germline V gene are DFQATT and SNEGSKA (reference sequence). V shed 5 bases and J 4 bases; nucleotides not matched to a gene: 7. This CDR3 spans 13 amino acids. The CDR3 DNA is TGCAGTGCTGCTTATGCGGGGGGATACGAGCAGTACTTC. Amino acid sequence: CSAAYAGGYEQYF.

Only a few counts were recorded for this clonotype. The V call is TRBV4-3, the J call TRBJ1-1, with TRBD1 matching over 7 bases. CDR3 size: 17 residues. After removal of 0 bases from V and 6 bases from J, the junction contained 13 bases not matched to a gene. Germline assignment: CDR1 LGHNA and CDR2 YSLEER. CDR3 coding DNA: TGCGCCAGCAGCCAAGAGACCAGGGGGGTGGGTAATGCTGAAGCTTTCTTT. Residues: CASSQETRGVGNAEAFF.

This clonotype has a count of ten or more. V and J are TRBV20-1 and TRBJ1-5; 11 nucleotides align to TRBD1. This CDR3 contains 18 residues. After removal of 0 bases from V and 7 bases from J, the junction contained 14 bases not matched to a gene. Looked up from germline, CDR1 is DFQATT and CDR2 is SNEGSKA (reference sequence). CDR3 in amino acids: CSARDPSSGTGGRQPQHF. The DNA for the CDR3 is TGCAGTGCTAGAGATCCCTCTTCCGGGACAGGGGGGAGACAGCCCCAGCATTTT.

In DNA, the CDR3 is TGTGCCAGCAGCCGGGACTTTACGGAGACCCAGTACTTC. Protein product: CASSRDFTETQYF. The gene calls are TRBV27 and TRBJ2-5, with D tentatively TRBD2 (6 bases). This CDR3 region has 13 residues. Germline V CDR1 and CDR2: MNHEY, SMNVEV (reference sequence). Trimming removed 6 bases at V and 5 bases at J, with 13 bases between.

The V and J genes are TRBV10-3 and TRBJ1-4; D not certain. The CDR3 is 15 residues long. V shed 3 bases and J shed 7 bases, with 15 bases lying between them. CDR1 is ENHRY, CDR2 SYGVKD, per germline. CDR3 amino acids: CAISEGRREGEKLFF. The CDR3 nucleotides are TGTGCCATCAGTGAAGGGAGGAGGGAAGGTGAAAAACTGTTTTTT.

This clonotype was counted ten times or more. V gene TRBV5-1 combines with J gene TRBJ2-3; 14 bases align to TRBD2. The CDR3 is made up of 18 amino acids. V lost 4 bases to trimming and J lost 1 base; unmatched junction nucleotides: 8. CDR1 SGHRS and CDR2 YFSETQ come from the germline V gene. CDR3 coding DNA: TGCGCCAGCAGCACCGGGACTAGCGGGGGCCCAGGCACAGATACGCAGTATTTT. It is translated as CASSTGTSGGPGTDTQYF.

This clonotype was seen a few times. The chain combines TRBV5-1 with TRBJ2-3; 7 bases fit TRBD1. V was pared by 9 bases and J by 6 bases, with 16 bases of the junction left unmatched. This CDR3 has 15 amino acids. Germline CDR1 reads SGHRS; CDR2 reads YFSETQ. The CDR3 coding sequence is TGCGCCACCGCTCTCGCCGGGACAGTGGGGGATACGCAGTATTTT. Translated: CATALAGTVGDTQYF.

This clonotype was picked up a small number of times. V gene TRBV9 combines with J gene TRBJ1-1; weak D call: TRBD1 (5 bases). The CDR3 extends over 15 amino acids. Germline loops: CDR1 SGDLS, CDR2 YYNGEE. V was cut by 4 bases and J by 5 bases, with 18 bases left in between. The CDR3, as DNA: TGTGCCAGCAGCCCCGTCCCGGGGGGAAGGACTGAAGCTTTCTTT. Translated: CASSPVPGGRTEAFF.

The chain uses TRBV5-1 and TRBJ1-1; 8 bases map to TRBD1. CDR3 length: 13 amino acids. Germline CDR1 is SGHRS and CDR2 is YFSETQ. Unmatched junction bases numbered 5, after V lost 7 bases and J lost 3 bases. CDR3 nucleotides: TGCGCCAGCCGCAGGGGGCAGGACACTGAAGCTTTCTTT. Its translation: CASRRGQDTEAFF.

V usage is TRBV6-2 or TRBV6-3 and J usage is TRBJ1-1, with D possibly matching TRBD1 (5 bases). There are 14 residues in the CDR3. From germline, CDR1 is MNHEY and CDR2 SVGEGT. V was trimmed by 6 bases and J by 5 bases, leaving 16 bases between them. The CDR3 spells CASSFNPHRTEAFF. In DNA, the CDR3 is TGTGCCAGCAGCTTCAACCCCCACAGGACTGAAGCTTTCTTT.

The rearrangement links TRBV29-1 to TRBJ2-3; 9 bases align to TRBD1. Looked up from germline, CDR1 is SQVTM and CDR2 is ANQGSEA. The CDR3 contains 13 residues. After removal of 7 bases from V and 7 bases from J, the junction contained 9 bases not matched to a gene. CDR3 DNA: TGCAGCGGTGTCCGGGACAGGGTAAATACGCAGTATTTT. Protein product: CSGVRDRVNTQYF.

The chain combines TRBV29-1 with TRBJ2-1; D uncertain. This CDR3 comprises 14 residues. Germline V gives CDR1 SQVTM, CDR2 ANQGSEA. Trimming took off 3 bases at V and 9 bases at J, with 18 bases between the two ends. CDR3 nucleotides: TGCAGCGTTGATGTGAGGACCCGGTGGGGTGAGCAGTTCTTC. It is translated as CSVDVRTRWGEQFF.

This clonotype was detected a few times. The gene calls are TRBV6-6 and TRBJ2-1, with D perhaps TRBD2 (6 bases). Trimming cost V 2 bases and J 0 bases, with 11 bases left between them. The germline V gene has CDR1 MNHNY and CDR2 SVGAGI (reference sequence). The CDR3 consists of 16 residues. CDR3: CASSYGGSLSYNEQFF. DNA of the CDR3: TGTGCCAGCAGTTACGGGGGGTCCCTCTCCTACAATGAGCAGTTCTTC.

This clonotype was counted between two and nine times. The gene calls are TRBV20-1 and TRBJ1-1; 8 nucleotides line up with TRBD1. CDR1 is DFQATT and CDR2 is SNEGSKA in the germline V gene (reference sequence). The CDR3 contains 14 residues. V shed 0 bases and J 5 bases; nucleotides not matched to a gene: 5. CDR3 coding DNA: TGCAGTGCTAGAGATATGGACAGGGTGACTGAAGCTTTCTTT. Protein sequence: CSARDMDRVTEAFF.